This is a list of T cell receptor beta chains from one sample in a study of CD8 T cells in ankylosing spondylitis. From the 5' RACE reads, TCRdb called clonotypes with MiXCR, one entry per CDR3 protein. The repertoire consists of 700,000 to 1,000,000 distinct CDR3 sequences, with over 9.5% occurring once and the leading ten covering roughly 0.51%. The sample was blood, either unsorted or a sorted T cell fraction (not recorded which). Receptor source: a male donor with ankylosing spondylitis. Each CDR3 is given with its conserved first and last residue. A D gene is named only where the DNA matches it firmly. Expanded clones get a size class; other rows say once, few or many, or leave the size out.

CSLYRTGHTDTQYF	TGCAGTTTATACCGGACAGGGCACACAGATACGCAGTATTTT	many	TRBD1	TRBV20-1	TRBJ2-3
CASSLMGDYGYTF	TGTGCCAGCAGTTTAATGGGGGACTATGGCTACACCTTC	few	-	TRBV28	TRBJ1-2
CASSPSFGGGETQYF	TGCGCCAGCAGTCCGTCCTTCGGAGGGGGCGAGACCCAGTACTTC	-	-	TRBV5-1	TRBJ2-5
CSARDRPGDGYTF	TGCAGTGCTAGAGATAGACCAGGGGATGGCTACACCTTC	few	-	TRBV20-1	TRBJ1-2
CSSSLGGQAGNTIYF	TGTTCCAGCAGCTTAGGAGGACAAGCTGGAAACACCATATATTTT	-	-	TRBV7-9	TRBJ1-3
CASSLARGEFQPQHF	TGTGCCAGCAGTTTAGCGCGGGGGGAATTTCAGCCCCAGCATTTT	-	-	TRBV12-3/TRBV12-4	TRBJ1-5
CASSLDPGRAYNEQFF	TGTGCCAGCAGCTTAGATCCGGGACGGGCCTACAATGAGCAGTTCTTC	-	-	TRBV7-2	TRBJ2-1
CASSVDVRRIGNTIYF	TGTGCCAGCAGCGTAGATGTCAGAAGAATTGGAAACACCATATATTTT	-	-	TRBV9	TRBJ1-3
CASSPPGTEIYNEQFF	TGTGCCAGCTCACCACCGGGGACCGAGATCTACAATGAGCAGTTCTTC	few	-	TRBV18	TRBJ2-1
CSASFSKETQYF	TGCAGTGCTAGTTTCAGTAAAGAGACCCAGTACTTC	few	-	TRBV20-1	TRBJ2-5
CASSQVAGGPYNEQFF	TGCGCCAGCAGCCAAGTGGCGGGGGGTCCCTACAATGAGCAGTTCTTC	few	TRBD2	TRBV4-3	TRBJ2-1
CASSLGLAGGLYNEQFF	TGCGCCAGCAGCTTGGGACTAGCGGGAGGGTTATACAATGAGCAGTTCTTC	-	TRBD2	TRBV5-1	TRBJ2-1
CASSLSLGDTQYF	TGTGCCAGCAGTTTGTCACTTGGAGATACGCAGTATTTT	many	-	TRBV6-5	TRBJ2-3
CASSVAGGQSYNEQFF	TGTGCCAGCAGCGTAGCAGGGGGACAGAGCTACAATGAGCAGTTCTTC	many	TRBD1	TRBV9	TRBJ2-1
CSATRDPTGETQYF	TGCAGTGCAACCCGGGACCCCACGGGGGAGACCCAGTACTTC	many	-	TRBV20-1	TRBJ2-5
CASSPQTGGPNEQFF	TGTGCCAGCAGCCCCCAAACGGGAGGGCCCAATGAGCAGTTCTTC	-	TRBD2	TRBV7-9	TRBJ2-1
CASTMGLAGVSQYF	TGTGCCAGCACCATGGGACTAGCGGGAGTGAGTCAGTACTTC	few	TRBD2	TRBV6-2/TRBV6-3	TRBJ2-5
CSASQRGGMGTQYF	TGCAGTGCTAGCCAGCGGGGGGGCATGGGTACGCAGTATTTT	-	TRBD2	TRBV20-1	TRBJ2-3
CSAHDRSYGYTF	TGCAGTGCCCACGACCGAAGCTATGGCTACACCTTC	-	-	TRBV20-1	TRBJ1-2
CASAPDRVAGKRHNEQFF	TGCGCCAGCGCTCCCGATAGAGTAGCGGGAAAGCGGCACAATGAGCAGTTCTTC	-	TRBD2	TRBV10-2	TRBJ2-1
CASMGDRDNEQFF	TGTGCCAGTATGGGGGACAGGGACAATGAGCAGTTCTTC	-	TRBD1	TRBV19	TRBJ2-1
CASTFGGRGTQYF	TGTGCCAGCACCTTCGGAGGAAGAGGGACCCAGTACTTC	-	-	TRBV12-3/TRBV12-4	TRBJ2-5
CASSYGRGAAGNTIYF	TGTGCCAGCAGTTACGGCCGCGGGGCTGCTGGAAACACCATATATTTT	few	-	TRBV6-5	TRBJ1-3
CSALADQETQYF	TGCAGTGCTTTAGCGGATCAAGAGACCCAGTACTTC	few	-	TRBV20-1	TRBJ2-5
CSAARRAGGLETQYF	TGCAGTGCTGCCCGGCGGGCGGGAGGGCTGGAGACCCAGTACTTC	-	TRBD2	TRBV20-1	TRBJ2-5
CASSFDRVAYEQYF	TGTGCCAGCAGCTTTGACAGGGTGGCCTACGAGCAGTACTTC	-	TRBD1	TRBV5-6	TRBJ2-7
CASSPQRTAFRGDQYF	TGTGCCAGCTCACCTCAAAGGACTGCCTTCCGGGGTGACCAGTACTTC	few	-	TRBV18	TRBJ2-5
CASSSAGTSGLTETQYF	TGTGCCAGCAGTAGCGCCGGGACTAGCGGGCTTACAGAGACCCAGTACTTC	-	TRBD2	TRBV6-1	TRBJ2-5
CASSEYTGEGTEAFF	TGTGCCAGCTCAGAGTATACAGGGGAGGGGACTGAAGCTTTCTTT	-	TRBD1	TRBV18	TRBJ1-1
CASSSGRGGRVVSETQYF	TGTGCCAGCAGTTCAGGTCGAGGCGGCAGGGTCGTTTCGGAGACCCAGTACTTC	-	-	TRBV28	TRBJ2-5
CSARTLSMAQHF	TGCAGTGCTAGAACATTATCGATGGCCCAGCATTTT	few	-	TRBV20-1	TRBJ1-5